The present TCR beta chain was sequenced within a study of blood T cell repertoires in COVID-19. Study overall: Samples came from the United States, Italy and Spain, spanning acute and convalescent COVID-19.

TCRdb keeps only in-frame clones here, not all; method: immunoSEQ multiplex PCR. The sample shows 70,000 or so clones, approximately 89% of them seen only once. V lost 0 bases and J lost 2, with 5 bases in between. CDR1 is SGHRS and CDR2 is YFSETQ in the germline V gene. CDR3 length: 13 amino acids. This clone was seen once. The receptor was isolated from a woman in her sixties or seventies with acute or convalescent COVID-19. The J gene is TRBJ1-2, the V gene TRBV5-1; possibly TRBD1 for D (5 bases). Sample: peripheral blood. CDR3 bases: TGCGCCAGCAGCTTGGGACAGAACTATGGCTACACCTTC. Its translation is CASSLGQNYGYTF.